This is a list of T cell receptor beta chains from one sample in a study of post-analysis software for immune sequencing data. MiXCR was run by TCRdb on the PCR reads, yielding one entry per CDR3 protein. This sample yields 700,000 to 900,000 distinct CDR3 sequences, of which 35% to 55% are seen a single time; roughly 5% belongs to the top ten. Sequencing used blood. These receptor sequences come from a girl aged 10 to 17 with multiple sclerosis. The CDR3 runs from the conserved cysteine through the conserved F or W. D genes are given only for firm matches. The size of a clone is reported for some rows only, either as once, few or many, or as a class for expanded clones.

v_call,cdr3_length,j_call,clone_size,d_call,cdr3_nt,cdr3_aa
TRBV12-3/TRBV12-4,13,TRBJ2-7,many,-,TGTGCCAGCAGCTTCGGAAGTCCCTACGAGCAGTACTTC,CASSFGSPYEQYF
TRBV20-1,17,TRBJ2-3,-,TRBD2,TGCAGTGCTAGGGGGACTAGCGGGACCTTCGCCACAGATACGCAGTATTTT,CSARGTSGTFATDTQYF
TRBV5-1,18,TRBJ2-3,few,-,TGCGCCAGCAGCTTGGGGGCGGCGAGGCCCACTAGCACAGATACGCAGTATTTT,CASSLGAARPTSTDTQYF
TRBV24-1,13,TRBJ1-6,-,-,TGTGCCACCAGCCCGGAGTCCGGCTCACCCCCCCACTTT,CATSPESGSPPHF
TRBV5-1,16,TRBJ2-3,-,-,TGCGCCAGCAGCTTGGCCCCCGGGAGCTGGAGAGATACGCAGTATTTT,CASSLAPGSWRDTQYF
TRBV9,18,TRBJ2-6,few,TRBD1,TGTGCCAGCAGCGTAAGTAGACAGGGGAGCTCTGGGGCCAACGTCCTGACTTTC,CASSVSRQGSSGANVLTF
TRBV18,14,TRBJ2-7,few,-,TGTGCCAGCATGTCTGGCGGGACGAACTACGAGCAGTACTTC,CASMSGGTNYEQYF
TRBV27,15,TRBJ1-2,few,-,TGTGCCAGCAGTTCTACTGGGAATTTATTAGGAGGCTACACCTTC,CASSSTGNLLGGYTF
TRBV27,14,TRBJ1-1,-,TRBD1,TGTGCCAGCAGTCCGGGACAGCCGAACACTGAAGCTTTCTTT,CASSPGQPNTEAFF
TRBV5-1,14,TRBJ1-6,-,TRBD1,TGCGCCAGCAGCTCAACAGGGGTTGGATCACCCCTCCACTTT,CASSSTGVGSPLHF
TRBV13,16,TRBJ2-3,few,TRBD2,TGTGCCAGCAGCTTCGTAGCGGGAAAAAAACCAGATACGCAGTATTTT,CASSFVAGKKPDTQYF
TRBV28,20,TRBJ1-2,many,-,TGTGCCAGCAGCCCTACCCTCGGGTGGGTCACATCGGCGGCTAACTATGGCTACACCTTC,CASSPTLGWVTSAANYGYTF
TRBV2,16,TRBJ2-6,-,-,TGTGCCAGCAGGGCCCTAACGGGAGCTGGGGCCAACGTCCTGACTTTC,CASRALTGAGANVLTF
TRBV29-1,11,TRBJ1-2,-,TRBD1,TGCAGCGCGGGACAGGACTATGACTACACCTTC,CSAGQDYDYTF
TRBV6-6,13,TRBJ1-1,-,-,TGTGCCAGCAGAACCGCAGAGAGCACTGAAGCTTTCTTT,CASRTAESTEAFF
TRBV28,14,TRBJ2-7,once,TRBD1,TGTGCCAGCAGTTGGACAGGGGGTGCCTACGAGCAGTACTTC,CASSWTGGAYEQYF
TRBV9,12,TRBJ2-5,-,-,TGTGCCAGCAGCGCACCGGGGGAGACCCAGTACTTC,CASSAPGETQYF
TRBV7-2,16,TRBJ2-1,-,-,TGTGCCAGCAGCTTAGATGGGGGTTCCTCCTACAATGAGCAGTTCTTC,CASSLDGGSSYNEQFF
TRBV7-2,14,TRBJ2-3,many,-,TGTGCCAGCAGCTCGGGGACTAGCACAGATACGCAGTATTTT,CASSSGTSTDTQYF
TRBV28,14,TRBJ2-7,-,TRBD2,TGTGCCAGCAACTTAGCGGGTGTCTCCTACGAGCAGTACTTC,CASNLAGVSYEQYF
TRBV12-5,17,TRBJ2-7,-,-,TGTGCTAGTGGTCTCGGTCCCCCTAGACTGAAGGGCTACGAGCAGTACTTC,CASGLGPPRLKGYEQYF
TRBV20-1,16,TRBJ2-1,-,-,TGCAGTGCCGGGGGCGTGTGGCTTCTCTCTAGCGGTGAGCAGTTCTTC,CSAGGVWLLSSGEQFF
TRBV12-3/TRBV12-4,15,TRBJ2-1,-,-,TGTGCCAGCAGTCCTCAAGCGGAAGCCCGTGCCGCGGAGTTCTTC,CASSPQAEARAAEFF
TRBV9,15,TRBJ2-3,many,TRBD2,TGTGCCAGCAGCTTGGGACTAGCGGACACAGATACGCAGTATTTT,CASSLGLADTDTQYF
TRBV29-1,13,TRBJ1-1,few,TRBD1,TGCAGCGTTGGGGGGACAGGGTCCCTTGAAGCTTTCTTT,CSVGGTGSLEAFF
TRBV20-1,12,TRBJ2-6,-,-,TGCAGTGCAAGCGGTGGGGCCAACGTCCTGACTTTC,CSASGGANVLTF
TRBV20-1,14,TRBJ2-7,few,TRBD2,TGCAGCGCCCTGCTAGCGGGAAGGTCCTACGAGCAGTACTTC,CSALLAGRSYEQYF
TRBV29-1,15,TRBJ2-1,-,TRBD2,TGCAGCGTTGATCTTGTCGGGGACTACCAAGAGACCCAGTTCTTC,CSVDLVGDYQETQFF
TRBV5-1,16,TRBJ2-3,few,TRBD1,TGCGCCAGCAGCTTTATAGGGACAGGGGACCCAGATACGCAGTATTTT,CASSFIGTGDPDTQYF
TRBV7-9,14,TRBJ2-5,-,-,TGTGCCAGCAGCCCCGAGCCGGTCGGAGAGACCCAGTACTTC,CASSPEPVGETQYF
TRBV30,12,TRBJ2-5,few,TRBD2,TGTGCCTGGGGGACTAGCCTCGAGACCCAGTACTTC,CAWGTSLETQYF
TRBV12-3/TRBV12-4,13,TRBJ2-7,-,TRBD1,TGTGCCAGCAGTTTTGTCGACAGGGGCGAGCAGTACTTC,CASSFVDRGEQYF
TRBV4-3,16,TRBJ2-5,-,TRBD2,TGCGCCAGCAGCCAAGGCTTTAGCGGGAGTTACGAGACCCAGTACTTC,CASSQGFSGSYETQYF
TRBV10-3,14,TRBJ2-7,-,-,TGTGCCATCAGGGGTGGCGGGAACTCCTACGAGCAGTACTTC,CAIRGGGNSYEQYF
TRBV27,14,TRBJ2-7,-,-,TGTGCCAGCAGTTTTAGTCCTCCCCCTCTCGAGCAGTACTTC,CASSFSPPPLEQYF
TRBV27,13,TRBJ1-1,-,-,TGTGCCAGCAGTTTATCGAGTATAACCGAAGCTTTCTTT,CASSLSSITEAFF
TRBV20-1,14,TRBJ2-1,-,TRBD2,TGCAGTGCTCACCCGGGGACTAGCGGAAAATTGCAGTTCTTC,CSAHPGTSGKLQFF
TRBV28,15,TRBJ2-6,-,-,TGTGCCAGCAGTTTCTTGGAGACTGGGGCCAACGTCCTGACTTTC,CASSFLETGANVLTF
TRBV29-1,10,TRBJ2-3,-,-,TGCAGCGTTCCAGCAGATACGCAGTATTTT,CSVPADTQYF
TRBV29-1,11,TRBJ1-1,-,-,TGCAGCGTTGAGTCGGGGTTTAGGGCTTTCTTT,CSVESGFRAFF
TRBV20-1,12,TRBJ2-5,-,-,TGCAGTGCTCCGACAGAGGGAGAGACCCAGTACTTC,CSAPTEGETQYF
TRBV7-9,12,TRBJ2-1,-,-,TGTGCCAGTGGGGCAGGATACAATGAGCAGTTCTTC,CASGAGYNEQFF
TRBV10-3,14,TRBJ1-5,few,-,TGTGCCATCAGTGGGAATTATAGCAATCAGCCCCAGCATTTT,CAISGNYSNQPQHF
TRBV9,14,TRBJ1-2,-,-,TGTGCCAGCAGCGTAGGAAAGGGCCGCTATGGCTACACCTTC,CASSVGKGRYGYTF
TRBV29-1,12,TRBJ2-3,-,-,TGCAGCGTTGAAGACAGATCAGATACGCAGTATTTT,CSVEDRSDTQYF
TRBV11-3,16,TRBJ2-7,few,-,TGTGCCAGCAGCTCGATCCCCGGACAGAGACCGTACGAGCAGTACTTC,CASSSIPGQRPYEQYF
TRBV20-1,15,TRBJ2-7,-,TRBD2,TGCAGTGCCCACCCCGGGACTAGCGGCTACAATGAGCAGTACTTC,CSAHPGTSGYNEQYF
TRBV20-1,14,TRBJ2-7,few,TRBD2,TGCAGTGCTAGAGAGGGACTAGCGGGCTACGAGCAGTACTTC,CSAREGLAGYEQYF
TRBV7-3,16,TRBJ2-1,few,-,TGTGCCAGCAGCCCCCGGCCGGAGAGCTCCTACAATGAGCAGTTCTTC,CASSPRPESSYNEQFF
TRBV10-3,15,TRBJ2-5,-,-,TGTGCCATCAGTGATTTAGTGAGGACCAGGAATGAGCAGTACTTC,CAISDLVRTRNEQYF